Listed below are T cell receptor beta chains from one sample, sequenced in a study of blood T cell repertoires in COVID-19. TCRdb's table, derived via immunoSEQ multiplex PCR, lists solely in-frame clones and lacks some. The profile shows 220,000 or so clones, roughly 89% of them singletons. The sample was PBMCs or T cells enriched from blood (not recorded which). All receptors derive from a middle-aged woman who had recovered from COVID-19. Each CDR3 is given with its conserved first and last residue. A D gene is named only where the DNA matches it firmly. A row's size may be missing; if present it is once, few, many or a size class.

v_gene	abundance	d_gene	j_gene	CDR3aa	CDR3nt
TRBV6-1	-	TRBD1	TRBJ1-2	CASSEQGQGAFYGYTF	TGTGCCAGCAGTGAACAGGGACAGGGGGCCTTCTATGGCTACACCTTC
TRBV1	-	-	TRBJ2-7	CTSSHHFGRGSYEQYF	-
TRBV7-9	-	-	TRBJ1-1	CASSSTGTEAFF	TGTGCCAGCAGCTCCACGGGCACTGAAGCTTTCTTT
TRBV27	-	-	TRBJ1-1	CASSLLGGREAFF	TGTGCCAGCAGTTTACTCGGAGGACGGGAAGCTTTCTTT
TRBV5-1	once	-	TRBJ2-1	CASSLGHQSYNEQFF	TGCGCCAGCAGCTTGGGACATCAATCCTACAATGAGCAGTTCTTC
TRBV10-2	-	-	TRBJ2-7	CASTGDYEQYF	TGCGCCAGCACAGGGGACTACGAGCAGTACTTC
TRBV5-4	-	TRBD1	TRBJ1-2	CASSSGTGGYGYTF	TGTGCCAGCAGTTCCGGGACAGGGGGCTATGGCTACACCTTC
TRBV11-2	-	TRBD2	TRBJ2-2	CASSPRTSGSGNTGELFF	TGTGCCAGCAGCCCACGGACTAGCGGGAGCGGGAACACCGGGGAGCTGTTTTTT
TRBV4-3	-	TRBD1	TRBJ2-2	CASSQNTGGITGELFF	TGCGCCAGCAGCCAGAATACAGGGGGAATCACCGGGGAGCTGTTTTTT
TRBV5-6	many	TRBD1	TRBJ1-4	CASSLTGTVGEKLFF	TGTGCCAGCAGCTTAACCGGGACAGTGGGGGAAAAACTGTTTTTT
TRBV27	few	TRBD2	TRBJ2-4	CASRAFGTSGSSKNIQYF	TGTGCCAGCAGGGCCTTCGGGACTAGCGGGAGCTCCAAAAACATTCAGTACTTC
TRBV30	-	-	TRBJ2-5	CAWSRLETIGQAQYF	TGTGCCTGGAGTAGACTAGAGACCATCGGGCAGGCCCAGTACTTC
TRBV5-8	-	-	TRBJ2-3	CASSYGTSTDTQYF	TGTGCCAGCAGCTATGGGACTAGCACAGATACGCAGTATTTT
TRBV28	-	TRBD1	TRBJ2-7	CASSSSGQGVYEQYF	TGTGCCAGCAGTTCCTCGGGACAGGGTGTGTACGAGCAGTACTTC
TRBV27	-	TRBD1	TRBJ1-1	CASSLWAGGTTEAFF	TGTGCCAGCAGTTTATGGGCAGGGGGCACCACTGAAGCTTTCTTT
TRBV4-2	-	TRBD2	TRBJ2-3	CASSQRAGGSSDTQYF	TGTGCCAGCAGCCAAAGAGCGGGAGGTTCTTCAGATACGCAGTATTTT
TRBV7-2	-	TRBD2	TRBJ2-3	CASRDGLAGGADTQYF	TGTGCCAGCAGGGATGGACTAGCGGGAGGCGCAGATACGCAGTATTTT
TRBV11-3	-	-	TRBJ2-3	CASSAPSRADTQYF	TGTGCCAGCAGCGCACCCAGCAGGGCAGATACGCAGTATTTT
TRBV5-1	-	-	TRBJ1-5	CASSFDSYQPQHF	TGCGCCAGCAGCTTTGACAGTTATCAGCCCCAGCATTTT
TRBV18	-	TRBD1	TRBJ1-1	CASSPGTGNTEAFF	TGTGCCAGCTCACCAGGGACAGGCAACACTGAAGCTTTCTTT
TRBV3-1/TRBV3-2	-	-	TRBJ1-2	CASSQDSYGYTF	TGTGCCAGCAGCCAAGATTCGTATGGCTACACCTTC
TRBV4-1	-	TRBD1	TRBJ1-5	CASSQTGGGNQPQHF	TGCGCCAGCAGCCAGACAGGGGGAGGCAATCAGCCCCAGCATTTT
TRBV5-1	-	-	TRBJ1-1	CASSLGGGNTEAFF	TGCGCCAGCAGCTTGGGGGGCGGGAACACTGAAGCTTTCTTT
TRBV11-2	-	-	TRBJ2-7	CASSRDSSYEQYF	TGTGCCAGCAGCAGAGACTCATCCTACGAGCAGTACTTC
TRBV11-3	-	-	TRBJ2-5	CASSPGPQETQYF	TGTGCCAGCAGCCCGGGTCCCCAGGAGACCCAGTACTTC
TRBV27	-	TRBD2	TRBJ2-3	CASSPYTRTGLAGTTDTQYF	TGTGCCAGCAGTCCATATACCCGAACAGGACTAGCGGGAACCACAGATACGCAGTATTTT
TRBV9	once	-	TRBJ2-1	CASSASWSSYNEQFF	TGTGCCAGCAGCGCTTCTTGGAGCTCCTACAATGAGCAGTTCTTC
TRBV7-3	-	TRBD1	TRBJ2-3	CASSLGQGAADTQYF	TGTGCCAGCAGCCTCGGACAGGGGGCTGCAGATACGCAGTATTTT
TRBV28	-	-	TRBJ1-1	CASSLGGSYRTEAFF	TGTGCCAGCAGTTTAGGGGGGTCGTATCGCACTGAAGCTTTCTTT
TRBV6-2/TRBV6-3	-	TRBD1	TRBJ2-3	CASSDRDREYTDTQYF	TGTGCCAGCAGTGACCGGGACAGGGAGTACACAGATACGCAGTATTTT
TRBV15	-	TRBD1	TRBJ1-4	CATSRGRGSNEKLFF	TGTGCCACCAGCAGAGGCAGGGGGTCTAATGAAAAACTGTTTTTT
TRBV6-5	-	TRBD1	TRBJ1-1	CASSRQGHEAFF	TGTGCCAGCAGTCGACAGGGTCATGAAGCTTTCTTT
TRBV5-6	-	TRBD1	TRBJ1-1	CASSPGTGYNTEAFF	TGTGCCAGCAGCCCCGGGACAGGATACAACACTGAAGCTTTCTTT
TRBV5-1	-	TRBD1	TRBJ2-2	CASSSDRGPTGELFF	TGCGCCAGCAGCTCGGACAGGGGGCCCACCGGGGAGCTGTTTTTT
TRBV27	few	TRBD2	TRBJ2-1	CASSSSGSFYNEQFF	TGTGCCAGCAGTTCTAGCGGGAGTTTTTACAATGAGCAGTTCTTC
TRBV19	few	-	TRBJ2-3	CASSTRQGTDTQYF	TGTGCCAGTAGTACCCGACAGGGCACAGATACGCAGTATTTT
TRBV21-1	-	-	TRBJ2-3	CASSKSGETRTDTQYF	TGTGCCAGCAGCAAATCGGGTGAAACGAGGACAGATACGCAGTATTTT
TRBV30	-	TRBD2	TRBJ2-5	CAWSRSGRPEETQYF	TGTGCCTGGAGTAGGAGCGGGAGACCGGAAGAGACCCAGTACTTC
TRBV28	-	TRBD2	TRBJ2-1	CASSRPSGRIGEQFF	TGTGCCAGCAGTCGCCCTAGCGGGAGGATAGGTGAGCAGTTCTTC
TRBV7-2	-	TRBD2	TRBJ2-1	CASSPRPGTSGRGEQFF	TGTGCCAGCAGCCCTAGACCCGGGACTAGCGGGAGGGGTGAGCAGTTCTTC
TRBV2	-	-	TRBJ2-2	CASSFGRLGGELFF	TGTGCCAGCTCCTTCGGCAGGTTGGGCGGGGAGCTGTTTTTT
TRBV10-2	-	TRBD2	TRBJ2-2	CASTLAAGELFF	TGCGCCAGCACCCTAGCGGCCGGGGAGCTGTTTTTT
TRBV2	-	TRBD1	TRBJ2-1	CASTGGALSYNEQFF	TGTGCCAGCACAGGGGGCGCGTTGTCCTACAATGAGCAGTTCTTC
TRBV18	-	TRBD1	TRBJ1-2	CASQQGTYGYTF	TGTGCCAGCCAACAGGGGACCTATGGCTACACCTTC
TRBV18	once	-	TRBJ2-1	CASSPPSGGQQFF	TGTGCCAGCTCACCACCGTCAGGGGGGCAGCAGTTCTTC
TRBV2	-	-	TRBJ2-7	CASTGGGSHEQYF	TGTGCCAGCACTGGTGGGGGGTCCCACGAGCAGTACTTC
TRBV23-1	-	-	TRBJ1-3	CASSQGGGGNTIYF	TGCGCCAGCAGTCAAGGAGGAGGAGGAAACACCATATATTTT
TRBV3-1/TRBV3-2	-	TRBD2	TRBJ2-2	CASSQGLAGPNTGELFF	TGTGCCAGCAGCCAAGGACTAGCGGGGCCGAACACCGGGGAGCTGTTTTTT
TRBV18	-	TRBD2	TRBJ2-7	CASSPGSRGSSYEQYF	TGTGCCAGCTCCCCAGGGTCGCGGGGGAGCTCCTACGAGCAGTACTTC
TRBV27	-	-	TRBJ1-5	CASSPRGQHSNQPQHF	TGTGCCAGCAGTCCACGCGGACAACATAGCAATCAGCCCCAGCATTTT
TRBV3-1/TRBV3-2	-	TRBD1	TRBJ2-5	CASSKSGTGGQETQYF	TGTGCCAGCAGCAAATCCGGGACAGGGGGACAAGAGACCCAGTACTTC
TRBV25-1	-	-	TRBJ2-2	CASSGPGYRESRTGELFF	TGTGCCAGCAGTGGGCCTGGGTATCGGGAAAGTAGAACCGGGGAGCTGTTTTTT
TRBV27	-	-	TRBJ2-1	CASSLWSGSEQFF	TGTGCCAGCAGTTTATGGAGCGGCTCTGAGCAGTTCTTC
TRBV28	once	TRBD2	TRBJ2-2	CASSTGGSNTGELFF	TGTGCCAGCAGTACGGGAGGTTCGAACACCGGGGAGCTGTTTTTT
TRBV2	-	-	TRBJ1-2	CASSESHRALGSYTF	TGTGCCAGCAGTGAATCCCACAGGGCCTTGGGGAGCTACACCTTC
TRBV7-9	-	TRBD2	TRBJ2-5	CASSIQSGSETQYF	TGTGCCAGCAGCATACAGAGCGGGAGCGAGACCCAGTACTTC
TRBV21-1	few	-	TRBJ1-5	CASSSSFQPQHF	TGTGCCAGCAGCAGTAGTTTTCAGCCCCAGCATTTT
TRBV2	-	-	TRBJ1-2	CASTEGPGYTF	TGTGCCAGCACCGAGGGTCCCGGCTACACCTTC